The 31 T cell receptor beta chains presented below share a single source sample, sequenced in a study of T cell responses to AZD1222 COVID-19 vaccine. Produced via immunoSEQ multiplex PCR; TCRdb's table is partial and in-frame only. The sample has 190,000 or so clones; just over 90% are singletons. Sequences were derived from peripheral blood, sampled 28 days after the second AZD1222 dose. These receptors were obtained from an adult who received the AZD1222 COVID-19 vaccine.

The chain uses TRBV5-1 and TRBJ2-2; TRBD1 aligns across 7 bases. Looked up from germline, CDR1 is SGHRS and CDR2 is YFSETQ. Germline trimming cut 4 bases from V and 6 bases from J; bases unmatched to any gene: 9. The CDR3 consists of 15 residues. CDR3 coding DNA: TGCGCCAGCAGCAGTGGTCCAGGGGGTTCCGGGGAGCTGTTTTTT. It is translated as CASSSGPGGSGELFF. Full variable domain (missing parts from reference TRBV5-1 and TRBJ2-2): KAGVTQTPRYLIKTRGQQVTLSCSPISGHRSVSWYQQTPGQGLQFLFEYFSETQRNKGNFPGRFSGRQFSNSRSEMNVSTLELGDSALYLCASSSGPGGSGELFFGEGSRLTVL.

The chain carries TRBV5-8 and TRBJ2-3; 12 nucleotides align to TRBD2. Germline loops: CDR1 SGHTS, CDR2 YDEGEE. CDR3 size: 15 residues. The J segment lost 3 bases and the V segment lost 5 bases, leaving 4 bases of the junction unmatched. CDR3 coding DNA: TGTGCCAGCAGTTTAACTAGCGGGAGGACAGATACGCAGTATTTT. Amino acids: CASSLTSGRTDTQYF.

This clone was observed once. V and J are TRBV11-2 and TRBJ2-4, with 9 bases lining up with TRBD1. CDR1 and CDR2 (germline): SGHAT, FQNNGV. Trimming cost V 5 bases and J 9 bases; bases outside gene matches: 14. This CDR3 contains 16 residues. The CDR3 DNA reads TGTGCCAGCAGCCCCTTCTCCGGGACAGGGAACGTCATTCAGTACTTC. Its protein product is CASSPFSGTGNVIQYF.

The chain joins TRBV2 to TRBJ2-1; D not resolved. CDR3 length equals 13 residues. The germline V gene encodes CDR1 SNHLY and CDR2 FYNNEI. Trimming removed 10 bases at V and 7 bases at J, with 17 bases between. The CDR3 bases are TGTGCCATCCCCGCAAGTTTCGTAAATGAGCAGTTCTTC. Translated: CAIPASFVNEQFF.

Note on this clone: Other DNA sequences from this sample encode an identical CDR3 as well. The chain couples TRBV5-1 to TRBJ2-6, with no clear D. CDR1 and CDR2 from the germline V gene are SGHRS and YFSETQ. This CDR3 region has 16 residues. Trimming shortened V by 0 bases and J by 0 bases, and 7 bases separated the two germline ends. Here the CDR3 DNA reads TGCGCCAGCAGCTTGGGGAGCTCCTCTGGGGCCAACGTCCTGACTTTC. It translates to CASSLGSSSGANVLTF.

The gene calls are TRBV9 and TRBJ2-3, with D uncertain. Trimming shortened V by 4 bases and J by 6 bases, and 6 bases separated the two germline ends. Germline CDR1 SGDLS, CDR2 YYNGEE. This CDR3 has 11 residues. The CDR3 bases are TGTGCCAGCAGCCGAGAGGATACGCAGTATTTT. It translates to CASSREDTQYF. The full variable domain, rest sourced from reference TRBV9 and TRBJ2-3, is DSGVTQTPKHLITATGQRVTLRCSPRSGDLSVYWYQQSLDQGLQFLIQYYNGEERAKGNILERFSAQQFPDLHSELNLSSLELGDSALYFCASSREDTQYFGPGTRLTVL.

The gene calls are TRBV28 and TRBJ2-5, with D tentatively TRBD1 or TRBD2 (6 bases each). CDR1 is MDHEN and CDR2 is SYDVKM in the germline V gene. Trimming took off 6 bases at V and 5 bases at J, with 10 bases between the two ends. The CDR3 spans 12 residues. CDR3 in amino acids: CASRWRGETQYF. CDR3 DNA sequence: TGTGCCAGCAGGTGGAGGGGGGAGACCCAGTACTTC.

The chain is built from TRBV28 and TRBJ2-6; D may match TRBD1 or TRBD2 (5 bases each). The V end lost 4 bases, the J end lost 0 bases, and 10 bases lay between the germline ends. The CDR3 runs 16 residues. Germline CDR1 is MDHEN and CDR2 is SYDVKM. This CDR3 reads CASSSGRTSGANVLTF. The DNA for the CDR3 is TGTGCCAGCAGTTCGGGACGGACCTCTGGGGCCAACGTCCTGACTTTC.

The CDR3 DNA is TGTGCCAGCAGTCCGGAGGGGGGGCGCGAGCAGTACTTC. Amino acid sequence: CASSPEGGREQYF. The chain joins TRBV28 to TRBJ2-7, with D tentatively TRBD2 (7 bases). The CDR3 has 13 residues. Trimming removed 5 bases from V and 6 bases from J, with 14 bases in between. Germline V lookup: CDR1 MDHEN, CDR2 SYDVKM.

The chain joins TRBV6-1 to TRBJ1-3, with D perhaps matching TRBD1 (6 bases). From germline, CDR1 is MNHNS and CDR2 SASEGT. V was pared by 3 bases and J by 0 bases, with 15 bases between. The CDR3 is 17 amino acids. CDR3 sequence: CASSEGAGIFSGNTIYF. The CDR3 nucleotides read TGTGCCAGCAGTGAGGGGGCAGGGATTTTCTCTGGAAACACCATATATTTT.

The chain couples TRBV27 to TRBJ2-7; 11 nucleotides agree with TRBD2. CDR3 length equals 17 residues. Trimming took 5 bases from V and 4 from J; bases not matched to a gene: 13. Germline-derived CDR1 and CDR2 are MNHEY and SMNVEV (reference sequence). CDR3 region: CASSPRTSGLAVYEQYF. The DNA of the CDR3 is TGTGCCAGCAGTCCAAGGACTAGCGGGTTAGCCGTTTACGAGCAGTACTTC.

The chain couples TRBV2 to TRBJ1-5; a weak D match, TRBD1 (6 bases). Germline V gene sequence: CDR1 SNHLY, CDR2 FYNNEI. The V gene lost 2 bases and the J gene lost 3 bases, with 11 bases spanning the gap. The CDR3 runs 15 residues. CDR3 region: CASSERDTYNQPQHF. In DNA, the CDR3 is TGTGCCAGCAGTGAAAGGGACACCTACAATCAGCCCCAGCATTTT.

The chain employs TRBV9 and TRBJ2-3, with 10 bases matching TRBD2. Germline V gives CDR1 SGDLS, CDR2 YYNGEE. V lost 4 bases, J lost 4 bases, and 9 bases stayed unmatched. The CDR3 runs to 16 residues. The CDR3 reads CASSLLAGVFSDTQYF. DNA of the CDR3: TGTGCCAGCAGCCTCCTAGCGGGAGTTTTTTCAGATACGCAGTATTTT.

The table lists this clone with a count of one. V usage is TRBV9 and J usage is TRBJ1-1, with 10 bases matching TRBD1. Per germline, CDR1 SGDLS and CDR2 YYNGEE. The CDR3 extends over 15 amino acids. Trimming removed 4 bases from V and 5 bases from J; junction bases left unmatched: 8. The CDR3 loop reads CASSIGTGAGTEAFF. As DNA, the CDR3 is TGTGCCAGCAGCATCGGGACAGGGGCGGGGACTGAAGCTTTCTTT.

In its sample, this clone was seen once. V and J are TRBV5-1 and TRBJ2-7, with D uncertain. Germline V gene lookup returns CDR1 SGHRS and CDR2 YFSETQ. The CDR3 runs 15 residues. V shed 1 base and J shed 0 bases, with 11 bases lying between them. The CDR3, as DNA: TGCGCCAGCAGCTTGATCAGCTCCAGCTCCTACGAGCAGTACTTC. This encodes CASSLISSSSYEQYF.

This rearrangement joins TRBV14 to TRBJ2-7; the match to TRBD2 covers 8 bases. CDR3 length equals 16 residues. Unmatched junction bases numbered 7, after V lost 2 bases and J lost 1 base. CDR1 and CDR2 (germline): SGHDN, FVKESK. As DNA, the CDR3 is TGTGCCAGCAGCCAATTAAGCGAGCGGGGGTCCTACGAGCAGTACTTC. It specifies CASSQLSERGSYEQYF.

The chain combines TRBV15 with TRBJ1-1, with D unresolved. The CDR3 totals 13 residues. Germline V gene data show CDR1 as LNHNV and CDR2 as YYDKDF (reference sequence). The V gene lost 0 bases and the J gene lost 5 bases, with 7 bases spanning the gap. CDR3 nucleotides: TGTGCCACCAGCAGAGATTCCAGGACTGAAGCTTTCTTT. Translation: CATSRDSRTEAFF.

CDR3 amino acids: CASSPGGQATGELFF. The CDR3 nucleotides read TGTGCCAGCAGTCCTGGGGGGCAAGCAACCGGGGAGCTGTTTTTT. The chain carries TRBV11-2 and TRBJ2-2; D assignment may be TRBD1 or TRBD2 (6 bases each). This CDR3 is built from 15 residues. Germline CDR1 SGHAT, CDR2 FQNNGV. Trimming left V 6 bases short and J 5 bases short, with 16 bases between.

This chain uses TRBV19 with TRBJ1-6; D is unclear. CDR1 and CDR2 (germline): LNHDA, SQIVND (reference sequence). Trimming pared 4 bases from V and 10 bases from J, leaving 17 bases between. This CDR3 region has 15 residues. The chain's CDR3 is CASSTLYHGDSPLHF. The CDR3 DNA is TGTGCCAGTAGTACCCTCTACCATGGTGACTCACCCCTCCACTTT.

The genes are TRBV11-2 and TRBJ1-1; D is ambiguous. There are 11 residues in the CDR3. V gave up 5 bases and J gave up 11 bases, with 12 bases separating them. CDR1 and CDR2 (germline): SGHAT, FQNNGV. CDR3: CASSPGIEAFF. CDR3 nucleotide sequence: TGTGCCAGCAGCCCAGGAATCGAGGCTTTCTTT.

This rearrangement joins TRBV7-2 to TRBJ2-5; 10 bases are shared with TRBD2. This CDR3 region has 15 residues. Germline V gene sequence: CDR1 SGHTA, CDR2 FQGNSA. Trimming took 1 base from V and 4 from J; bases not matched to a gene: 3. The chain's CDR3 is CASSLVAGGGETQYF. CDR3 nucleotide sequence: TGTGCCAGCAGCTTAGTAGCGGGAGGTGGAGAGACCCAGTACTTC.

The V and J genes are TRBV28 and TRBJ1-2, with 9 bases aligning to TRBD1. The germline V gene has CDR1 MDHEN and CDR2 SYDVKM. Losses at the gene ends were 2 bases for V and 8 bases for J; bases not matched to a gene: 15. This CDR3 is 17 amino acids long. The CDR3 reads CASSLGPGQGLWGGYTF. DNA for the CDR3: TGTGCCAGCAGTTTAGGCCCGGGACAGGGCCTCTGGGGGGGCTACACCTTC.

This clone was observed a few times. V is TRBV30 and J is TRBJ1-6, with D perhaps TRBD1 (5 bases). Trimming removed 4 bases at V and 6 bases at J, with 13 bases between. This CDR3 spans 14 amino acids. Looked up from germline, CDR1 is GTSNPN and CDR2 is SVGIG (reference sequence). CDR3 in amino acids: CAWTPGLGNSPLHF. Here the CDR3 DNA reads TGTGCCTGGACCCCAGGGTTGGGTAATTCACCCCTCCACTTT.

This chain joins TRBV11-1 and TRBJ1-5; D might be TRBD1 (6 bases). Germline CDR1 reads SGHAT; CDR2 reads FQDESV (reference sequence). V gave up 5 bases and J gave up 6 bases, with 11 bases separating them. The CDR3 is made up of 13 amino acids. The CDR3 DNA reads TGTGCCAGCAGCGATGGACAGTTTCAGCCCCAGCATTTT. Encoded protein: CASSDGQFQPQHF.

V gene TRBV6-2 or TRBV6-3 combines with J gene TRBJ1-3; D not resolved. The CDR3 is made up of 14 amino acids. Germline CDR1 MNHEY, CDR2 SVGEGT. Trimming left V 1 base short and J 2 bases short, with 6 bases between. DNA for the CDR3: TGTGCCAGCAGTTACTTCAGTCCTGGAAACACCATATATTTT. This translates into CASSYFSPGNTIYF.

CDR3 bases: TGTGCCAGCAGTTACTCGGGGGACTGGGCAAACGAGCAGTACTTC. Its translation is CASSYSGDWANEQYF. This sequence joins TRBV6-5 and TRBJ2-7; D might be TRBD2 (6 bases). Germline V gives CDR1 MNHEY, CDR2 SVGAGI. Trimming stripped 0 bases from V and 5 bases from J, with 14 bases between. The CDR3 sequence is 15 residues long.

The CDR3 spells CASSERLGYQETQYF. The CDR3 DNA sequence: TGCGCCAGCAGTGAGCGTTTAGGATACCAAGAGACCCAGTACTTC. This chain links TRBV10-1 with TRBJ2-5, with D unresolved. The CDR3 runs to 15 residues. Deletions cut 2 bases from V and 0 bases from J, with 10 bases between. Germline CDR1 WNHNN, CDR2 SYGVQD (reference sequence).

The genes are TRBV5-4 and TRBJ1-4, with a possible D match to TRBD1 (6 bases). This CDR3 is built from 16 residues. V lost 4 bases to trimming and J lost 0 bases, with 13 bases between them. Germline V gene lookup returns CDR1 SGHNT and CDR2 YYREEE (reference sequence). CDR3 amino acids: CASSTYSGATNEKLFF. The DNA of the CDR3 is TGTGCCAGCAGCACGTACTCAGGGGCAACTAATGAAAAACTGTTTTTT.

J is TRBJ2-5 and V is TRBV3-1 (or the pseudogene TRBV3-2); 7 nucleotides align to TRBD2. Germline V gives CDR1 LGHDT, CDR2 YNNKEL (reference sequence). Losses at the gene ends were 0 bases for V and 7 bases for J; bases not matched to a gene: 14. CDR3 size: 17 residues. This CDR3 is CASSQDRASGALGTQYF. The CDR3 region has the DNA TGTGCCAGCAGCCAAGATCGGGCTAGCGGAGCCCTGGGGACCCAGTACTTC.

The V and J genes are TRBV18 and TRBJ2-4; 7 positions match TRBD2. V was pared by 6 bases and J by 9 bases, with 8 bases of the junction left unmatched. There are 13 residues in the CDR3. Germline V CDR1 and CDR2: KGHSH, LQKENI. CDR3 amino acids: CASSPGLGGIQYF. CDR3 bases: TGTGCCAGCTCCCCAGGACTAGGCGGCATTCAGTACTTC.

This chain joins TRBV28 and TRBJ1-2; 9 nucleotides match TRBD1. Germline CDR1 reads MDHEN; CDR2 reads SYDVKM. The CDR3 has 14 residues. J lost 4 bases, V lost 6 bases, and 6 bases had no gene match. The CDR3 nucleotides read TGTGCCAGCAGGGGGGACAGGGTTTCCTATGGCTACACCTTC. Encoded protein: CASRGDRVSYGYTF.